This T cell receptor beta chain was recorded in a study of cytotoxic CD8 clonotypes in ibrutinib-treated CLL. This table comes from immunoSEQ multiplex PCR, and its TCRdb copy is limited to in-frame clones, with some not included. This table holds under 200,000 clones, under 90% found once. This CDR3 is 12 amino acids long. The V and J ends lost 11 bases and 3 bases respectively, with 13 bases between them. Germline loops: CDR1 MNHEY, CDR2 SVGAGI. The rearrangement links TRBV6-5 to TRBJ1-2; D might be TRBD1 (5 bases). The TCR was taken from a human donor with chronic lymphocytic leukemia. The material was PBMCs, obtained after 24 months of ibrutinib treatment. In DNA form, the CDR3 reads TGTGCCGTCGGGACTATCGACTATGGCTACACCTTC. This encodes CAVGTIDYGYTF.